Listed below are T cell receptor beta chains from one sample, sequenced in a study of tumor-infiltrating lymphocytes in primary liver carcinoma. Each CDR3 protein is one row after TCRdb ran MiXCR on the multiplex PCR reads. In the table there are 45,000 or so distinct CDR3 sequences, roughly 73% of which are singletons. The specimen sequenced was tumor-adjacent normal liver tissue. These receptors all stem from a woman aged 25 to 39 with primary liver carcinoma and hepatitis B virus infection. CDR3s include the opening cysteine and the closing phenylalanine or tryptophan. Each record gives: clone size, D gene, J gene, V gene, CDR3 protein, CDR3 DNA. A D gene is named only where the DNA matches it firmly. Where a row states a size, it is once, few, many or the class of an expanded clone; other rows omit it.

-,-,TRBJ2-7,TRBV11-2,CANNPASEQHF,TGTGCCAACAATCCAGCCAGTGAGCAGCACTTC
many,TRBD1,TRBJ2-3,TRBV28,CASRPHGQGTDTQYF,TGTGCCAGCAGGCCACACGGACAGGGAACAGATACGCAGTATTTT
-,-,TRBJ1-3,TRBV28,CANSAQSVRNTIYF,TGTGCCAACTCAGCACAGTCGGTGAGAAACACCATATATTTT
once,TRBD1,TRBJ1-1,TRBV6-1,CTSSVYRGNTEAFF,TGTACCAGCAGTGTGTACAGGGGGAACACTGAAGCTTTCTTT
-,-,TRBJ2-1,TRBV4-2,CTSSRERPEYHEQFF,TGTACCAGCAGCCGAGAGAGGCCCGAATACCATGAGCAGTTCTTC
-,-,TRBJ1-2,TRBV18,CASSPDSLYGYTF,TGTGCCAGCTCACCCGACAGCCTCTATGGCTACACCTTC
-,TRBD1,TRBJ2-7,TRBV7-9,CAGGSQGAWDDEQYF,TGTGCCGGCGGCTCACAGGGGGCATGGGATGACGAGCAGTACTTC
-,-,TRBJ2-7,TRBV10-3,CAISGPDRDYEQYF,TGTGCCATTAGTGGCCCCGACCGAGACTACGAGCAGTACTTC
-,TRBD2,TRBJ2-7,TRBV13,CASNPAGGGTCGEQYF,TGTGCCAGCAACCCGGCGGGGGGCGGGACATGTGGCGAGCAGTACTTC
-,TRBD1,TRBJ1-4,TRBV29-1,CSIVGQAKKLFF,TGCAGCATAGTGGGACAGGCCAAAAAACTGTTTTTT